The entry below describes one TCR beta chain. The antigen remains unidentified. This table comes from immunoSEQ multiplex PCR, and its TCRdb copy is limited to in-frame clones, with some not included. The sample yields approximately 30,000 clones, 82% seen once. This sample is drawn from a study of T cell clonotyping in hematopoietic cell transplantation. The wider study: Recipient samples before transplant were obtained post-cytoreduction.

Germline CDR1 is SGHVS and CDR2 is FQNEAQ. The CDR3 spans 14 residues. After removal of 5 bases from V and 2 bases from J, the junction contained 3 bases not matched to a gene. Study-wide results and caveats: After transplant, recipient diversity fell while pathologically expanded clonotypes grew through day 180. Higher Inverse Simpson Index values in graft donor and pretransplant recipient predicted broader posttransplant TCR diversity.

Documented time point: recipient sample about 28 days before transplant, after cytoreduction. This chain uses TRBV7-8 with TRBJ2-1; 7 bases match TRBD2. The input for sequencing was peripheral blood mononuclear cells, taken before stem cell transplant. The clonotype was recovered from a man aged 40-55 years with acute myeloid leukemia. Some clones in this sample may be carry-over from other donors' samples. The CDR3 sequence: CASSRDYTYNEQFF. The CDR3 bases are TGTGCCAGCAGCCGGGACTATACCTACAATGAGCAGTTCTTC.